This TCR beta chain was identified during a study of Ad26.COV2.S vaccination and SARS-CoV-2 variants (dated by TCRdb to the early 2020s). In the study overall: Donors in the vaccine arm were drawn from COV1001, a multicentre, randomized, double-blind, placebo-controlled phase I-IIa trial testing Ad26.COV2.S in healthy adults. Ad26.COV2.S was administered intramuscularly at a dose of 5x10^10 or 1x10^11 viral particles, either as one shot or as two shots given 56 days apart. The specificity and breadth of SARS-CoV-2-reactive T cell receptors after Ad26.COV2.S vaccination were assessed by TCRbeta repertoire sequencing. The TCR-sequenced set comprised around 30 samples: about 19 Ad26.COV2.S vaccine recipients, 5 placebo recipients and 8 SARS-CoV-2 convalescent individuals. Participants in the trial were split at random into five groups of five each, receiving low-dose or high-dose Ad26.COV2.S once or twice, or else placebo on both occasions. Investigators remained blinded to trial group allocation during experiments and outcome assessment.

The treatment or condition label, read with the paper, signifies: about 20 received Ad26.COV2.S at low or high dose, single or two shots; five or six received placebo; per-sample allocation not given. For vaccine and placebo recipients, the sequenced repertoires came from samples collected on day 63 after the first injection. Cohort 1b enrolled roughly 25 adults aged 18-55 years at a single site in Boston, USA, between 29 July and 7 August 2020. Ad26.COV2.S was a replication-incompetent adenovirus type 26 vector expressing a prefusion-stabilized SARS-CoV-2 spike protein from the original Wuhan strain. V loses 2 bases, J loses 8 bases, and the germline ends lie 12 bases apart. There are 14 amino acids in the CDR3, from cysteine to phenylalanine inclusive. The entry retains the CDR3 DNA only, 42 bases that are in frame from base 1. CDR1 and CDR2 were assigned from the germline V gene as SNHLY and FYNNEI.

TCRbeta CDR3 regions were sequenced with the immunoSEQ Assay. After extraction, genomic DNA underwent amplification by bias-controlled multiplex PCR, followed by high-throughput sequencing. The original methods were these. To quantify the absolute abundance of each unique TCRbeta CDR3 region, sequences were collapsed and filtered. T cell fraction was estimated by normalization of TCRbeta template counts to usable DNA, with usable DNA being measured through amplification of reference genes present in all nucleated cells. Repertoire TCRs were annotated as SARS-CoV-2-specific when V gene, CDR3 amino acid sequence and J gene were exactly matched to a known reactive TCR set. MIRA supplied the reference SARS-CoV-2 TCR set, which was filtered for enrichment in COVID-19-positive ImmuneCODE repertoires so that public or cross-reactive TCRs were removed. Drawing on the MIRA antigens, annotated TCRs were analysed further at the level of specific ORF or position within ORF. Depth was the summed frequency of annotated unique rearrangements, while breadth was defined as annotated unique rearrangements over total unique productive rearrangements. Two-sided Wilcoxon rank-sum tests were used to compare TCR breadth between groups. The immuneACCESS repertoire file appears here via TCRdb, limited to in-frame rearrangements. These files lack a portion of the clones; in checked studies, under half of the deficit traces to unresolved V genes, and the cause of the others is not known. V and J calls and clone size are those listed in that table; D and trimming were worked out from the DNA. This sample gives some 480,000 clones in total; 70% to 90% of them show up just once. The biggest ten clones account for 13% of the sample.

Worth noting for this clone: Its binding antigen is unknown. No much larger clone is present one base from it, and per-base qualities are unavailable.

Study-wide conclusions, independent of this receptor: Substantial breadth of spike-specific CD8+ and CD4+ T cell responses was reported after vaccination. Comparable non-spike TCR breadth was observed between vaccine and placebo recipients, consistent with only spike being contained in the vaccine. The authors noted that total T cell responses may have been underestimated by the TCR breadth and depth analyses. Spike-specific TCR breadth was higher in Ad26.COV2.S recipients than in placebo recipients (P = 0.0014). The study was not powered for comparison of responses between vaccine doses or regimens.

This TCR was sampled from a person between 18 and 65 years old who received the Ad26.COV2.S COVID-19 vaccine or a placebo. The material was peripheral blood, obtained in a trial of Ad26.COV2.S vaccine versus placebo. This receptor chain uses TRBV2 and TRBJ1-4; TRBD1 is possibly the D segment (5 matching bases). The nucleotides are TGTGCCAGCAGTGAACTGGGCCGGGGGGAAAAACTGTTTTTT. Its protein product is CASSELGRGEKLFF. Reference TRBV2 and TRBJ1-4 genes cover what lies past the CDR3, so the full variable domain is EPEVTQTPSHQVTQMGQEVILRCVPISNHLYFYWYRQILGQKVEFLVSFYNNEISEKSEIFDDQFSVERPDGSNFTLKIRSTKLEDSAMYFCASSELGRGEKLFFGSGTQLSVL.